These 9 T cell receptor beta chains were all obtained from the same sample, sequenced in a study of blood T cell repertoires in COVID-19. Profiled with immunoSEQ multiplex PCR; TCRdb holds only in-frame clones, not every one. This table has 65,000 to 80,000 clones, over 75% appearing once. Sequenced input: peripheral blood. All receptors come from a man in his forties or fifties with acute or convalescent COVID-19.

V is TRBV4-3 and J is TRBJ2-3; D might be TRBD2 (6 bases). Germline CDR1 is LGHNA and CDR2 is YSLEER. V gave up 5 bases and J gave up 0 bases, with 18 bases separating them. This CDR3 spans 17 amino acids. The CDR3 spells CASSEVWRGASTDTQYF. Here the CDR3 DNA reads TGCGCCAGCAGCGAAGTCTGGCGCGGGGCTAGCACAGATACGCAGTATTTT.

DNA for the CDR3: TGTGCCAGCAGCTCCTCAGGGGGCCCCTACGAGCAGTACTTC. This gives the protein CASSSSGGPYEQYF. This chain joins TRBV11-2 and TRBJ2-7, with 8 bases identical to TRBD1. Germline V gene lookup returns CDR1 SGHAT and CDR2 FQNNGV. The J segment lost 2 bases and the V segment lost 4 bases, leaving 4 bases of the junction unmatched. The length of the CDR3 is 14 residues.

The table lists this clone with a few counts. This sequence joins TRBV30 and TRBJ1-5; 7 positions match TRBD1. Germline values: CDR1 GTSNPN, CDR2 SVGIG (reference sequence). V was pared by 3 bases and J by 0 bases, with 5 bases of the junction left unmatched. The CDR3 consists of 15 residues. The CDR3 DNA reads as TGTGCCTGGAGCCCCGGGACAGATAGCAATCAGCCCCAGCATTTT. Translating it yields CAWSPGTDSNQPQHF.

A few counts support this clone. Other DNA sequences from this sample encode an identical CDR3 as well. The chain carries TRBV6-5 and TRBJ1-4; 7 bases align to TRBD1. J was trimmed by 0 bases and V by 6 bases; bases with no gene match: 4. The germline CDR1 and CDR2 sequences are MNHEY and SVGAGI. This CDR3 comprises 15 residues. The CDR3, as DNA: TGTGCCAGCAGGTTGGGGACAGCAACTAATGAAAAACTGTTTTTT. Protein: CASRLGTATNEKLFF.

A few counts support this clone. The J gene is TRBJ2-1, the V gene TRBV7-3, with 8 bases fitting TRBD2. Trimming cost V 1 base and J 0 bases; bases outside gene matches: 2. This CDR3 is built from 16 residues. Germline CDR1 reads SGHTA; CDR2 reads FQGTGA. The CDR3 bases are TGTGCCAGCAGCTTAAGGCGGGGGGACTCCTACAATGAGCAGTTCTTC. It is translated as CASSLRRGDSYNEQFF.

J is TRBJ2-2 and V is TRBV29-1; 9 nucleotides align to TRBD1. CDR3 length: 13 amino acids. The V and J ends lost 6 bases and 8 bases, in that order; junction bases with no gene match: 7. In germline, CDR1 is SQVTM, CDR2 ANQGSEA. CDR3 in amino acids: CSVAYRGLGELFF. The CDR3 DNA sequence: TGCAGCGTCGCTTACAGGGGGCTGGGGGAGCTGTTTTTT.

The chain carries TRBV28 and TRBJ2-7; 9 positions match TRBD1. CDR3 length equals 15 residues. With 7 bases clipped from V and 2 bases from J, the junction kept 9 bases outside the gene matches. Germline assignment: CDR1 MDHEN and CDR2 SYDVKM. This CDR3 is CASKSRDRVPYEQYF. The DNA of the CDR3 is TGTGCCAGCAAATCCCGGGACAGGGTCCCCTACGAGCAGTACTTC.

V usage is TRBV12-5 and J usage is TRBJ2-1; 7 bases fit TRBD1. The V gene end was trimmed by 1 base and the J gene end by 1 base; junction bases not matched to a gene: 7. The CDR3 contains 17 residues. Germline CDR1 and CDR2: LGHNT and FRNRAP. The CDR3 here is CASGLGRDRRSYNEQFF. CDR3 sequence (DNA): TGTGCTAGTGGTTTGGGAAGGGACAGACGTTCCTACAATGAGCAGTTCTTC.

The chain uses TRBV6-5 and TRBJ1-2; perhaps TRBD1 as D (6 bases). V was shortened by 6 bases and J by 8 bases, with 22 bases between the two germline ends. This CDR3 is 15 amino acids long. Germline values: CDR1 MNHEY, CDR2 SVGAGI. CDR3 DNA: TGTGCCAGCAGCCGCACCCTTGGACAGCAACACGGCTACACCTTC. Translated, it gives CASSRTLGQQHGYTF.